This is a list of T cell receptor beta chains from one sample in a study of T cell responses to AZD1222 COVID-19 vaccine. Only in-frame clones appear in the TCRdb table, and some are missing; sequencing was by immunoSEQ multiplex PCR. This sample has about 140,000 clones, with 90% to 95% found just once. The sample here was peripheral blood, taken 28 days after the second AZD1222 dose. The receptors here all came from an adult who received the AZD1222 COVID-19 vaccine. Each CDR3 is given with its conserved first and last residue. Each record gives: clone size, J gene, CDR3 length, D gene, V gene, CDR3 DNA, CDR3 protein. The D gene is left open where the match is weak. Clone size is given for some rows only: seen once, a few or many times, or a class if the clone is expanded.

>.|TRBJ1-4|15|.|TRBV29-1
TGCAGCGCAGAGAGCCTGGGTCAGCCAAATGAAAAACTGTTTTTT
CSAESLGQPNEKLFF
>.|TRBJ2-1|16|.|TRBV11-1
TGTGCCAGCAGCTTAGAAAGGGGTGGCTCCTACAATGAGCAGTTCTTC
CASSLERGGSYNEQFF
>.|TRBJ1-1|15|TRBD1|TRBV10-3
TGTGCCATCAGTGAGACCCAGGGGGGCAGGACTGAAGCTTTCTTT
CAISETQGGRTEAFF
>.|TRBJ2-7|15|.|TRBV7-9
TGTGCCAGCAGCTTAGCGTGGATCCCTACCTACGAGCAGTACTTC
CASSLAWIPTYEQYF
>.|TRBJ2-3|15|.|TRBV9
TGTGCCAGCAGCCCCCGGGTGATGGTAACAGATACGCAGTATTTT
CASSPRVMVTDTQYF
>.|TRBJ2-2|18|TRBD2|TRBV15
TGTGCCACCAGTCTAGAGGTGCTAGCGGGAGGGCATATCGGGGAGCTGTTTTTT
CATSLEVLAGGHIGELFF
>.|TRBJ1-5|13|TRBD1|TRBV6-5
TGTGCCAGCCGGGACAGGGCAGATCAGCCCCAGCATTTT
CASRDRADQPQHF
>once|TRBJ2-1|14|.|TRBV3-1/TRBV3-2
TGTGCCAGCAGCCAAGCGAGCTCCTACAATGAGCAGTTCTTC
CASSQASSYNEQFF
>.|TRBJ2-7|12|.|TRBV2
TGTGCCAGCACCGCGGACGACTACGAGCAGTACTTC
CASTADDYEQYF
>.|TRBJ1-1|15|.|TRBV18
TGTGCCAGCTCATCCTCACACATAATGAACACTGAAGCTTTCTTT
CASSSSHIMNTEAFF
>.|TRBJ2-1|15|TRBD1|TRBV7-3
TGTGCCAGCGCATCCGGGACAGGGGGGTTCAATGAGCAGTTCTTC
CASASGTGGFNEQFF
>.|TRBJ1-4|15|.|TRBV19
TGTGCCAGTATGCCCCCCGGGGGTTATAATGAAAAACTGTTTTTT
CASMPPGGYNEKLFF
>.|TRBJ1-5|14|.|TRBV2
TGTGCCAGCAGTGAAGCAGGGTTTGGTCAGCCCCAGCATTTT
CASSEAGFGQPQHF
>.|TRBJ2-7|17|TRBD1|TRBV10-3
TGTGCCATCAGTGAGTCGCGGGGACAGGGGCCCTCCTACGAGCAGTACTTC
CAISESRGQGPSYEQYF
>.|TRBJ2-1|15|TRBD2|TRBV9
TGTGCCAGCAGCGTAGTTAGCGGGAGTTACAATGAGCAGTTCTTC
CASSVVSGSYNEQFF